These T cell receptor beta chains were read from a single sample in a study of cytomegalovirus exposure and HLA in healthy donors. The assay was immunoSEQ multiplex PCR, and TCRdb's table has in-frame clones only and misses some. There are tens of thousands of clones in the sample, with 6.2% held by the top ten. The sequenced sample was PBMCs. These receptors were obtained from a man aged 25-45 years in good health and CMV-seronegative. Each CDR3 is given with its conserved first and last residue. Fields, in order: CDR3 DNA, CDR3 protein, J gene, D gene, V gene, CDR3 length. A D gene is named only where the DNA matches it firmly.

CDR3 DNA: TGTGCCAGCAGCGTAGGGGCAGGAAAGAACACTGAAGCTTTCTTT
CDR3 protein: CASSVGAGKNTEAFF
J gene: TRBJ1-1
D gene: NA
V gene: TRBV9
CDR3 length: 15

CDR3 DNA: TGCGCCAGCAGCTTGGTCGGGACAGGGAATCAAGAGAACCAGTACTTC
CDR3 protein: CASSLVGTGNQENQYF
J gene: TRBJ2-5
D gene: TRBD1
V gene: TRBV5-1
CDR3 length: 16

CDR3 DNA: TGTGCCAGCAGCGGGGGGTGGCAGGTTGTCATCTATGGCTACACCTTC
CDR3 protein: CASSGGWQVVIYGYTF
J gene: TRBJ1-2
D gene: NA
V gene: TRBV5-4
CDR3 length: 16

CDR3 DNA: TGTGCCAGCAGTCCTCAAGGGGGCGCGGGCACTGAAGCTTTCTTT
CDR3 protein: CASSPQGGAGTEAFF
J gene: TRBJ1-1
D gene: TRBD1
V gene: TRBV2
CDR3 length: 15

CDR3 DNA: TGTGCCAGCAGCTTGACAGGGGGGTATGGCTACACCTTC
CDR3 protein: CASSLTGGYGYTF
J gene: TRBJ1-2
D gene: TRBD1
V gene: TRBV7-2
CDR3 length: 13

CDR3 DNA: TGTGCCAGCAGCTTAGGGAGAGGGCCGCAGCCCCAGCATTTT
CDR3 protein: CASSLGRGPQPQHF
J gene: TRBJ1-5
D gene: NA
V gene: TRBV7-8
CDR3 length: 14

CDR3 DNA: TGCAGCGTGTCCTTGGGCCTAATAGACTACGAGCAGTACTTC
CDR3 protein: CSVSLGLIDYEQYF
J gene: TRBJ2-7
D gene: NA
V gene: TRBV29-1
CDR3 length: 14

CDR3 DNA: TGTGCCAGCAGTTACAGGAGCGGGGGATCCTACGAGCAGTACTTC
CDR3 protein: CASSYRSGGSYEQYF
J gene: TRBJ2-7
D gene: TRBD2
V gene: TRBV6-5
CDR3 length: 15

CDR3 DNA: TGTGCCAGCTCACCACTCGGGGGATCCCTCCCGAACACTGAAGCTTTCTTT
CDR3 protein: CASSPLGGSLPNTEAFF
J gene: TRBJ1-1
D gene: NA
V gene: TRBV18
CDR3 length: 17

CDR3 DNA: TGTGCCAGCAGCTTGGGGGCCCGGATATCCACCGGGGAGCTGTTTTTT
CDR3 protein: CASSLGARISTGELFF
J gene: TRBJ2-2
D gene: NA
V gene: TRBV5-6
CDR3 length: 16

CDR3 DNA: TGTGCCAGCAGTGGGACAGGGGATAGAGGCGGGGAGCTGTTTTTT
CDR3 protein: CASSGTGDRGGELFF
J gene: TRBJ2-2
D gene: TRBD1
V gene: TRBV7-9
CDR3 length: 15

CDR3 DNA: TGTGCCAGCAGCCAAGAGAGCAGGCTTCCCAATGAGCAGTTCTTC
CDR3 protein: CASSQESRLPNEQFF
J gene: TRBJ2-1
D gene: NA
V gene: TRBV4-2
CDR3 length: 15

CDR3 DNA: TGCAGCGTTGACGAGGGACTAGCGGTCAACTACAATGAGCAGTTCTTC
CDR3 protein: CSVDEGLAVNYNEQFF
J gene: TRBJ2-1
D gene: TRBD2
V gene: TRBV29-1
CDR3 length: 16

CDR3 DNA: TGCGCCAGCAGCCAAGCACTAGCGGGGGACCCTAGCACAGATACGCAGTATTTT
CDR3 protein: CASSQALAGDPSTDTQYF
J gene: TRBJ2-3
D gene: TRBD2
V gene: TRBV4-3
CDR3 length: 18

CDR3 DNA: TGTGCCAGCAGCTTGGGACATCCCGCATTAACCTTC
CDR3 protein: CASSLGHPALTF
J gene: TRBJ1-2
D gene: NA
V gene: TRBV11-2
CDR3 length: 12

CDR3 DNA: TGCGCCAGCAGCCTGGAAATACAGGGAACCTCTGGAAACACCATATATTTT
CDR3 protein: CASSLEIQGTSGNTIYF
J gene: TRBJ1-3
D gene: NA
V gene: TRBV5-1
CDR3 length: 17

CDR3 DNA: TGTGCCAGCAGCTTCGGGACAGGGGGCTTTGGGGACACTGAAGCTTTCTTT
CDR3 protein: CASSFGTGGFGDTEAFF
J gene: TRBJ1-1
D gene: TRBD1
V gene: TRBV9
CDR3 length: 17